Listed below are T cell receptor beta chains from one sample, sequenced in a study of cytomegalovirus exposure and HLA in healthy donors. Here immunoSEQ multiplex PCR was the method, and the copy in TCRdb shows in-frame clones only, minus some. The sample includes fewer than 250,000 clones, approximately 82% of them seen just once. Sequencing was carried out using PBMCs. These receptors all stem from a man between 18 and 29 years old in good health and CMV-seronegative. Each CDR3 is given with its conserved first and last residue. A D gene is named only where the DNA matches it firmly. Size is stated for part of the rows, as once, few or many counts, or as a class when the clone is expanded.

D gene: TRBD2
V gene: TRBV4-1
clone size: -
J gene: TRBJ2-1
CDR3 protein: CASSLKLAGVYEQFF
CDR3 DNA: TGCGCCAGCAGCCTAAAGCTAGCGGGAGTCTATGAGCAGTTCTTC

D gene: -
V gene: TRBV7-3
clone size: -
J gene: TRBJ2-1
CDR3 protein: CASSLSSPTLNEQFF
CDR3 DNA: TGTGCCAGCAGCTTATCCTCCCCAACTCTCAATGAGCAGTTCTTC

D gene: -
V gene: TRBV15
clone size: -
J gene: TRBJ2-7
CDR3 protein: CATSSHELGPAGYEQYF
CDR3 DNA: TGTGCCACCAGCAGTCATGAACTGGGGCCGGCGGGATACGAGCAGTACTTC

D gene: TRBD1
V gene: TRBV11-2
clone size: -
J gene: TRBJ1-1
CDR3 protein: CASSPREWTGANTEAFF
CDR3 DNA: TGTGCCAGCAGCCCTAGAGAGTGGACAGGGGCGAACACTGAAGCTTTCTTT

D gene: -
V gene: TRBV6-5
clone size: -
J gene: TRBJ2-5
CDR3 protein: CASSARGTSRETQYF
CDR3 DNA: TGTGCCAGCAGTGCTCGGGGAACAAGCAGGGAGACCCAGTACTTC

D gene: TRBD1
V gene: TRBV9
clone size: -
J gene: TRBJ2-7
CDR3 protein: CASSPRQGDYEQYF
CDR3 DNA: TGTGCCAGCAGCCCCCGACAGGGAGACTACGAGCAGTACTTC

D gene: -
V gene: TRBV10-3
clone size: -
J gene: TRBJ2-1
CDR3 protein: CAISGMRDAYNEQFF
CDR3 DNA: TGTGCCATCAGTGGTATGCGGGACGCCTACAATGAGCAGTTCTTC

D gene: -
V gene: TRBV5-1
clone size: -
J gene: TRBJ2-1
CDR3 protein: CASSLTLNEQFF
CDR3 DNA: TGCGCCAGCAGCCTTACTCTCAATGAGCAGTTCTTC

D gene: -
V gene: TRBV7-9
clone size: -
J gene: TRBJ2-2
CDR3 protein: CASSFFPRPNTGELFF
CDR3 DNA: TGTGCCAGCAGCTTCTTTCCTCGTCCGAACACCGGGGAGCTGTTTTTT

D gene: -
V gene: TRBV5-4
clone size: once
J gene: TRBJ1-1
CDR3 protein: CASSSSRSTEAFF
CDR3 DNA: TGTGCCAGCAGCTCGTCGCGTAGCACTGAAGCTTTCTTT

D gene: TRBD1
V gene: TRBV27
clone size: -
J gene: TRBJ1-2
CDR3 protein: CASSPNDRVYGYTF
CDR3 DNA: TGTGCCAGCAGTCCAAACGACAGGGTGTATGGCTACACCTTC

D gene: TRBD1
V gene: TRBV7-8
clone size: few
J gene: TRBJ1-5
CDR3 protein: CASSWGQGTNQPQHF
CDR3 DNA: TGTGCCAGCAGCTGGGGACAGGGGACCAATCAGCCCCAGCATTTT

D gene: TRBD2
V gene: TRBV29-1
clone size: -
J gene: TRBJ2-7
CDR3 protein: CSVSGRVKDEQYF
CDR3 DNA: TGCAGCGTTAGCGGGAGGGTGAAGGACGAGCAGTACTTC

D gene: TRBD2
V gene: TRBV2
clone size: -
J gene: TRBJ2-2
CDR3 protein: CASRARGTSGRAENGELFF
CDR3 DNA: TGTGCCAGCAGGGCAAGGGGGACTAGCGGGAGGGCCGAGAACGGGGAGCTGTTTTTT

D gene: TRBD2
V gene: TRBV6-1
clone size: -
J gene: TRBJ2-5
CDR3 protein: CASSGGLAGEETQYF
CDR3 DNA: TGTGCCAGCAGTGGGGGACTAGCGGGAGAAGAGACCCAGTACTTC

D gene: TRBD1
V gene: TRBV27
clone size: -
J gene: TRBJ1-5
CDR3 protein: CASRGQGSQPQHF
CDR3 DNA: TGTGCCAGCCGAGGACAGGGTAGCCAGCCCCAGCATTTT

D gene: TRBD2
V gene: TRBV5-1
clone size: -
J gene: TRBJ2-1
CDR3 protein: CASSLSEGGPRNEQFF
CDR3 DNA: TGCGCCAGCAGCTTGTCGGAGGGAGGGCCTCGAAATGAGCAGTTCTTC

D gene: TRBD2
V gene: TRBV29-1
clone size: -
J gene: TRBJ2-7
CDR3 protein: CSVDGLAGVDYEQYF
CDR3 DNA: TGCAGCGTTGATGGGCTAGCGGGAGTCGACTACGAGCAGTACTTC

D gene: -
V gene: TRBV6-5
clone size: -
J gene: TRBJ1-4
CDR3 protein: CASSYSSGGTNEKLFF
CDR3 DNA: TGTGCCAGCAGTTACTCGTCGGGGGGTACTAATGAAAAACTGTTTTTT

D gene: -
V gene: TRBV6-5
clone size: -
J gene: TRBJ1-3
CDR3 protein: CASSYQGSGNTIYF
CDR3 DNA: TGTGCCAGCAGCTACCAGGGTTCTGGAAACACCATATATTTT

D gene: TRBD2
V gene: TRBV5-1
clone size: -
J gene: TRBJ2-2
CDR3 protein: CASSLGLAGGGTGELFF
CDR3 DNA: TGCGCCAGCAGCTTGGGCCTAGCGGGAGGTGGAACCGGGGAGCTGTTTTTT

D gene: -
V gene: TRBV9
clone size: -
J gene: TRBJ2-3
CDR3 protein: CASGRTSTDTQYF
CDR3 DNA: TGTGCCAGCGGGCGAACTAGCACAGATACGCAGTATTTT

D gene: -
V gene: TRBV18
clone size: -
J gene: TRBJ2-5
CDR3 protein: CASSATGTETQYF
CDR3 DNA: TGTGCCAGCTCAGCGACAGGGACTGAGACCCAGTACTTC

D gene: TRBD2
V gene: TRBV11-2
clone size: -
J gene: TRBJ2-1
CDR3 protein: CASSPRLAGVYNEQFF
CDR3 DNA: TGTGCCAGCAGCCCCCGGTTAGCGGGAGTATACAATGAGCAGTTCTTC

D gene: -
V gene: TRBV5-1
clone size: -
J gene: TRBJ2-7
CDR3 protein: CASRQGDPYEQYF
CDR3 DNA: TGCGCCAGCAGGCAGGGCGACCCCTACGAGCAGTACTTC

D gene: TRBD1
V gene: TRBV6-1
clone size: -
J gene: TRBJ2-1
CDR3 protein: CASKIQQGPNNEQFF
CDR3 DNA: TGTGCCAGCAAAATTCAACAGGGGCCCAACAATGAGCAGTTCTTC

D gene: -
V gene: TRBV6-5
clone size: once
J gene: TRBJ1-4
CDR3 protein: CASSYSSPNEKLFF
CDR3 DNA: TGTGCCAGCAGTTACTCGAGTCCCAATGAAAAACTGTTTTTT

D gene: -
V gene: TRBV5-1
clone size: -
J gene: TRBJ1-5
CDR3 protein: CASSLLPGWDQPQHF
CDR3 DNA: TGCGCCAGCAGCTTGTTACCGGGTTGGGATCAGCCCCAGCATTTT

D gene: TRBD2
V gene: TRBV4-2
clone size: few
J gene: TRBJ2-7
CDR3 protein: CASSQAAGAPYEQYF
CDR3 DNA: TGTGCCAGCAGCCAAGCGGCGGGAGCGCCCTACGAGCAGTACTTC

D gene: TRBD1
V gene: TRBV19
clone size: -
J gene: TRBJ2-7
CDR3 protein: CASRTGAEQYF
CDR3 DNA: TGTGCCAGTAGGACAGGGGCCGAGCAGTACTTC

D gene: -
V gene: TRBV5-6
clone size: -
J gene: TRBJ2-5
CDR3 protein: CASSLAFRVETQYF
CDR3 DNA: TGTGCCAGCAGCTTGGCCTTCCGGGTAGAGACCCAGTACTTC

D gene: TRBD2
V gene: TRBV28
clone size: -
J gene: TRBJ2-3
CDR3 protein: CASGVAGASRGTDTQYF
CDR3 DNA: TGTGCCAGCGGGGTAGCGGGAGCCTCTCGGGGCACAGATACGCAGTATTTT

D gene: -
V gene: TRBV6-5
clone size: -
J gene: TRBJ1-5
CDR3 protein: CASSYSRGFDQPQHF
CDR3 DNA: TGTGCCAGCAGTTACTCGAGGGGGTTTGATCAGCCCCAGCATTTT

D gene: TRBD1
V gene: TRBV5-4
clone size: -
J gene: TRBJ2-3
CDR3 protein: CASSSRQGPPGDTQYF
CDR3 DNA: TGTGCCAGCAGCTCCCGACAGGGACCCCCCGGAGATACGCAGTATTTT

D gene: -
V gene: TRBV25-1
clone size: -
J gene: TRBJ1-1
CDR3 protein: CASSEGSGLGTEAFF
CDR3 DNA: TGTGCCAGCAGTGAAGGGTCAGGGCTCGGCACTGAAGCTTTCTTT

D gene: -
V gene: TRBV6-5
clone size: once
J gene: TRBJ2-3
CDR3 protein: CASRSSGTDTQYF
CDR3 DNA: TGTGCCAGCAGGTCTAGCGGCACAGATACGCAGTATTTT

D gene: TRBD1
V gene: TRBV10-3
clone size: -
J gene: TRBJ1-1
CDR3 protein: CAISRGQGETEAFF
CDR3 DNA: TGTGCCATCAGCCGGGGACAGGGCGAAACTGAAGCTTTCTTT

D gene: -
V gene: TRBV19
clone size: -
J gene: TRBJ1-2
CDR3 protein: CASMGPNYGYTF
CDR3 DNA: TGTGCCAGTATGGGGCCTAACTATGGCTACACCTTC

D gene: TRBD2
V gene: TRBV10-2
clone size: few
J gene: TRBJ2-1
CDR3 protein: CASSGTSGTNEQFF
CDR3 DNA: TGCGCCAGCAGTGGGACTAGCGGGACGAATGAGCAGTTCTTC

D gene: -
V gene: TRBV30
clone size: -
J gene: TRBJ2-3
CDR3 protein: CAWTGTSTDTQYF
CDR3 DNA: TGTGCCTGGACCGGGACTAGCACAGATACGCAGTATTTT

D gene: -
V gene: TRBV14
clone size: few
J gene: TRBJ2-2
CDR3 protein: CASSQSITGLDTGELFF
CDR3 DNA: TGTGCCAGCAGCCAATCGATTACAGGGCTGGACACCGGGGAGCTGTTTTTT

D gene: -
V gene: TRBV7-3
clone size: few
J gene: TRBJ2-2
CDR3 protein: CASSYTSDGELFF
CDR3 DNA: TGTGCCAGCAGCTATACTAGTGACGGGGAGCTGTTTTTT

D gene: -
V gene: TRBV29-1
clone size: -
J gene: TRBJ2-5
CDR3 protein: CSVEDWENPQETQYF
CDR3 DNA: TGCAGCGTTGAAGATTGGGAGAATCCTCAAGAGACCCAGTACTTC

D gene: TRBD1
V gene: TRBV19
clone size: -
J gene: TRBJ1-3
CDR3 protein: CASTTGEYGNTIYF
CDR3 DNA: TGTGCCAGTACGACAGGGGAATATGGAAACACCATATATTTT

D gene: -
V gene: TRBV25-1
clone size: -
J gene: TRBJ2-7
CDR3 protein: CASSARFEQYF
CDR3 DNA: TGTGCCAGCAGTGCTCGGTTCGAGCAGTACTTC

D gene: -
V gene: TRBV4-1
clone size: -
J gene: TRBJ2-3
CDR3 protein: CASSQDGRGRNTDTQYF
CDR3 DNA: TGCGCCAGCAGCCAAGACGGGAGGGGGCGTAACACAGATACGCAGTATTTT

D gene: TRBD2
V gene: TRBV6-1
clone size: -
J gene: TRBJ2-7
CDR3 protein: CASDPGGYEQYF
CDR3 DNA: TGTGCCAGCGATCCGGGGGGCTACGAGCAGTACTTC

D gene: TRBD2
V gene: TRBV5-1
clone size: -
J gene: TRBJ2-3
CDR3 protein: CASSTGTSRADTQYF
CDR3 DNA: TGCGCCAGCAGCACTGGGACTAGCCGAGCGGATACGCAGTATTTT

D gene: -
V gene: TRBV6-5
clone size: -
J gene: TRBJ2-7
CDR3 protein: CASGPGQSSYEQYF
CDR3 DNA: TGTGCCAGCGGGCCCGGACAGTCCTCCTACGAGCAGTACTTC

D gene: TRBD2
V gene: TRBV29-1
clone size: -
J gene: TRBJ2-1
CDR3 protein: CSVEEARASGSSYNEQFF
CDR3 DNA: TGCAGCGTTGAAGAAGCCCGGGCTAGCGGGAGCTCCTACAATGAGCAGTTCTTC

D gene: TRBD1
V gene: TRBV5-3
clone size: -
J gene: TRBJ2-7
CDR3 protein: CARSDLGTGGAPYEQYF
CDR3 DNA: TGTGCCAGAAGCGACCTCGGGACAGGGGGCGCCCCCTACGAGCAGTACTTC

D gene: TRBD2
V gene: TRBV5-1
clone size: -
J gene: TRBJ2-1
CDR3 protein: CASSRRGLAGDNEQFF
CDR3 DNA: TGCGCCAGCAGCCGGAGGGGACTAGCGGGAGACAATGAGCAGTTCTTC

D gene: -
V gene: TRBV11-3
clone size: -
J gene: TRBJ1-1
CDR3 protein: CASSLTRDTEAFF
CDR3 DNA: TGTGCCAGCAGCCTTACCCGGGACACTGAAGCTTTCTTT

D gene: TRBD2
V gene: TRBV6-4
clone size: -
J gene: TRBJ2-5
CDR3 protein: CASSPSLAGSETQYF
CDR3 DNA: TGTGCCAGCAGTCCCTCCCTAGCGGGGTCAGAGACCCAGTACTTC

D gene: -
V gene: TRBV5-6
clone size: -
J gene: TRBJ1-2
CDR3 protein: CASSLDSQNYGYTF
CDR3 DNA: TGTGCCAGCAGCTTAGACAGCCAAAACTATGGCTACACCTTC

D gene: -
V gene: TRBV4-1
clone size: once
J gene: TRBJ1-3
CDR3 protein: CASSQDPGAGNTIYF
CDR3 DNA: TGCGCCAGCAGCCAAGACCCAGGGGCCGGAAACACCATATATTTT

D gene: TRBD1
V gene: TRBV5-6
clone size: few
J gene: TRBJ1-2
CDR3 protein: CASSWDRGNYGYTF
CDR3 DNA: TGTGCCAGCAGCTGGGACAGGGGTAACTATGGCTACACCTTC

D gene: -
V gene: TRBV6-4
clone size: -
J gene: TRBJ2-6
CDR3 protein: CASSARSPGPFSGANVLTF
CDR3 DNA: TGTGCCAGCAGTGCCCGGTCTCCAGGGCCATTCTCTGGGGCCAACGTCCTGACTTTC

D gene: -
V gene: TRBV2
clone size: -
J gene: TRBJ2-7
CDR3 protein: CASSADIYEQYF
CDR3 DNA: TGTGCCAGCAGCGCTGACATCTACGAGCAGTACTTC